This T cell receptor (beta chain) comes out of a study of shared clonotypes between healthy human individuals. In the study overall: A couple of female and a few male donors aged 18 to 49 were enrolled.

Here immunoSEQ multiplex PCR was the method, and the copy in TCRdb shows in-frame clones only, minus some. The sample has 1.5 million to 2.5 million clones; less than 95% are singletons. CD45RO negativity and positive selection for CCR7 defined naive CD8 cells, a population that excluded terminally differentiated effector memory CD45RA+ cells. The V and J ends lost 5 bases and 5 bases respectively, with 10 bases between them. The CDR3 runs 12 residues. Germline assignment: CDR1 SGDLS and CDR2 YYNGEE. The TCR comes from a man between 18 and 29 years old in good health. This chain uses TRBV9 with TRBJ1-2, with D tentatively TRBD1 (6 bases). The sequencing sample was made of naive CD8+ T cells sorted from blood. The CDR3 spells CASSRTGYGYTF. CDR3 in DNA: TGTGCCAGCAGTCGTACAGGGTATGGCTACACCTTC.